The entry below describes one T cell receptor beta chain. The antigen is undetermined. Measured with immunoSEQ multiplex PCR; TCRdb has only the in-frame clones, and not every one. The profile shows around 4,100 clones, 77% of them singletons. Patients had resection in Japan or China between about 2014 and 2018. Each case's diagnosis was confirmed by two pathologists on H&E. The data originate from a study of immune evolution from preneoplasia to lung adenocarcinoma. Findings of the study overall: Later-stage lesions appeared to have more T cells, more diversity, less clonality. Normal lung had the highest top T cell clone frequencies.

V gave up 5 bases and J gave up 14 bases; unmatched junction bases: 12. This CDR3 spans 14 amino acids. CDR1 is SGHVS, CDR2 FQNEAQ, per germline. The TCR was taken from a person aged 60-79 years with lung adenocarcinoma. What was sequenced was FFPE adjacent normal lung tissue. The chain is built from TRBV7-8 and TRBJ2-3, with TRBD2 matching 11 bases. The CDR3, as DNA: TGTGCCAGCAGCCTCGGGGTAGCGGGGGGGCCTTGGTATTTT. Its translation is CASSLGVAGGPWYF.